This T cell receptor beta chain was observed in a study of T-cell reconstitution after alpha-beta-depleted transplantation in children. Study-wide points: Expanded clones from the graft, numbering several hundred, reportedly supplied alpha-beta T cells about two months after transplant. Once a year had passed after transplant, T-cell counts and diversity came mostly from newly produced T cells.

Concerning this clonotype: Its antigen is unknown.

During its preparation, the TCRbeta library received unique molecular identifiers. MiXCR, applied by TCRdb to the PCR reads, yields one record per CDR3 protein. Of approximately 130,000 distinct CDR3 sequences listed, roughly 9% were seen once; the top ten hold about 24%. J gave up 6 bases and V 5 bases, and 7 bases lay outside the gene matches. This CDR3 spans 14 amino acids. The receptor was derived from a girl in the first two years of life who had a stem cell transplant for combined immunodeficiency, so the T cells may come from the graft donor. This rearrangement joins TRBV12-3 or TRBV12-4 to TRBJ1-2; 9 positions agree with TRBD1. The sequenced sample was PBMCs, mostly from graft donor cells, obtained 180 days after TCRalphabeta/CD19-depleted stem cell transplant. Here the CDR3 reads CASSHATGGDGYTF. The CDR3 bases are TGTGCCAGCAGTCACGCCACAGGGGGCGATGGCTACACCTTC.